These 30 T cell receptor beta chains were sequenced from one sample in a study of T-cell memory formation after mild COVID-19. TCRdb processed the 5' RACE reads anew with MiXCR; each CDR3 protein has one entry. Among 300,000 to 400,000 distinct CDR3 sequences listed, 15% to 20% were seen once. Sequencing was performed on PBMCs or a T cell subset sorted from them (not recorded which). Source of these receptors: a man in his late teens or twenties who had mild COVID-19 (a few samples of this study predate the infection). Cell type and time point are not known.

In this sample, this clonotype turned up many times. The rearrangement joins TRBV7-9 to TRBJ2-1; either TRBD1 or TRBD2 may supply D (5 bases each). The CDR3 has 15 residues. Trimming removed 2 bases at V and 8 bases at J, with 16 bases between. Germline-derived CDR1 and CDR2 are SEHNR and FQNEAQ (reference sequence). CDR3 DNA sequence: TGTGCCAGCAGCTTATCCGGGGCCCCCACCCATGAGCAGTTCTTC. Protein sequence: CASSLSGAPTHEQFF.

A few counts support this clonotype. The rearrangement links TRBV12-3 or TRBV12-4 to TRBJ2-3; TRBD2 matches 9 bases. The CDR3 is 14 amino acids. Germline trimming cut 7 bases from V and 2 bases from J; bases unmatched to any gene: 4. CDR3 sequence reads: CASMLAGYTDTQYF. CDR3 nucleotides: TGTGCCAGCATGCTAGCGGGGTACACAGATACGCAGTATTTT.

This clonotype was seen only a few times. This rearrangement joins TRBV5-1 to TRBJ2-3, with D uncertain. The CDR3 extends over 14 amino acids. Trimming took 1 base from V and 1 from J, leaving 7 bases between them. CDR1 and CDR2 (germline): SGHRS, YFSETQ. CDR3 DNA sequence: TGCGCCAGCAGCTTGAGGGTTGGCACAGATACGCAGTATTTT. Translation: CASSLRVGTDTQYF.

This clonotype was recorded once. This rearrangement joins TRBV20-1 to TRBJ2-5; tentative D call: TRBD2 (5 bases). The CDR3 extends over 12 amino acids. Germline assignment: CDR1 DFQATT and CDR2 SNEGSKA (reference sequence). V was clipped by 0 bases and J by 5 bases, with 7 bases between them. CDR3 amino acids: CSARETTETQYF. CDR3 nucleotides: TGCAGTGCTAGAGAGACTACGGAGACCCAGTACTTC.

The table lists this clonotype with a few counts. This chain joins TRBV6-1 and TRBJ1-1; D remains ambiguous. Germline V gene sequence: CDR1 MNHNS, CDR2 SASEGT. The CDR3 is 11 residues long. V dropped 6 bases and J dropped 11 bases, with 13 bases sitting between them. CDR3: CASSTTFSAFF. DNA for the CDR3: TGTGCCAGCAGCACCACGTTTTCGGCTTTCTTT.

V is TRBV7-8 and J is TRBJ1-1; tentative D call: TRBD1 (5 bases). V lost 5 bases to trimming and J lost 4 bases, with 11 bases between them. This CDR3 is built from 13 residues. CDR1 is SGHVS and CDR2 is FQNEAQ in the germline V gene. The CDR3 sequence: CASSPWGGTEAFF. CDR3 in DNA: TGTGCCAGCAGCCCTTGGGGGGGCACTGAAGCTTTCTTT.

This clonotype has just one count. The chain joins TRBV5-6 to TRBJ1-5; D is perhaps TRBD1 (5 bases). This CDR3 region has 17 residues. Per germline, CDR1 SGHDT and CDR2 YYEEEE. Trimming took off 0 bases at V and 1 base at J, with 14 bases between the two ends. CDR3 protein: CASSLGGSQGSNQPQHF. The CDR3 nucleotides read TGTGCCAGCAGCTTGGGGGGTTCCCAGGGAAGCAATCAGCCCCAGCATTTT.

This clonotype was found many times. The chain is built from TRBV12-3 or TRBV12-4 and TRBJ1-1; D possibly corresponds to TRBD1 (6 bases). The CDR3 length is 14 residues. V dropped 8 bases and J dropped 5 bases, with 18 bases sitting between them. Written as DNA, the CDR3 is TGTGCCAGCCATCCAGGGGTTTTGGCGACTGAAGCTTTCTTT. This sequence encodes CASHPGVLATEAFF.

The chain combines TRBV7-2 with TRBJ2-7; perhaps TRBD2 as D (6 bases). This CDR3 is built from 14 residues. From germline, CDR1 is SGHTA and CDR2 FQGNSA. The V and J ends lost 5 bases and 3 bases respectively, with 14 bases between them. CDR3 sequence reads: CASSPRTTRYEQYV. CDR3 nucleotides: TGTGCCAGCAGCCCCCGGACTACCCGCTACGAGCAGTACGTC.

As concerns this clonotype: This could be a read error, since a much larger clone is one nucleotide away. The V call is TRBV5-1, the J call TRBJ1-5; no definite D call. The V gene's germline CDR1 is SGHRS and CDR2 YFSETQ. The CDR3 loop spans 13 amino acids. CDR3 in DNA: TGCGACAGCAGCTCCGACCCTGATCAGCCCCAGCATTTT. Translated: CDSSSDPDQPQHF.

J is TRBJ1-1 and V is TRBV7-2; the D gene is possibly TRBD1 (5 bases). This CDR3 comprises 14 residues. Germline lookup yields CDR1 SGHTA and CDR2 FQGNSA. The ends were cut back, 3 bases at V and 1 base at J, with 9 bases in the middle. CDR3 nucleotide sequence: TGTGCCAGCAGCTTCCGCAGGGAGAACACTGAAGCTTTCTTT. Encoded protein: CASSFRRENTEAFF.

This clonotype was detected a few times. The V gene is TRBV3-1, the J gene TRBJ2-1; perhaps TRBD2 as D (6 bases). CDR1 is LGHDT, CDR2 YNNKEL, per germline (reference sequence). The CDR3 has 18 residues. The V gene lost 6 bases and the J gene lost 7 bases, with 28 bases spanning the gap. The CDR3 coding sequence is TGTGCCAGCAGTCCCGATCCTGGACGCGGGGTAGGGAGGAATGAGCAGTTCTTC. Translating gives CASSPDPGRGVGRNEQFF.

Written as DNA, the CDR3 is TGCGCCAGCAGCTTGGGGACTAGCGGCCACAATGAGCAGTTCTTC. It codes for CASSLGTSGHNEQFF. This chain joins TRBV5-1 and TRBJ2-1, with 10 bases lining up with TRBD2. In germline, CDR1 is SGHRS, CDR2 YFSETQ. V shed 0 bases, J shed 5 bases, and the junction held 2 bases outside the gene matches. The CDR3 runs 15 residues.

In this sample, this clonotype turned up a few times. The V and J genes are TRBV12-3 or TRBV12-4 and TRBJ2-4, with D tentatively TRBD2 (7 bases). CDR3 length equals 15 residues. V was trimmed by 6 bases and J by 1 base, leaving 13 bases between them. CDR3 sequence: CASSPGGDAKNIQYF. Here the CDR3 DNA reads TGTGCCAGCAGCCCGGGGGGCGACGCCAAAAACATTCAGTACTTC.

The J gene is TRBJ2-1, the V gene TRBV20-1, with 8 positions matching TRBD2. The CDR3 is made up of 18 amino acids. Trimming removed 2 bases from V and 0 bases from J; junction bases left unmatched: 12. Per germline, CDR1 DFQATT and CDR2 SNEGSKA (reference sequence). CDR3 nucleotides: TGCAGTGCTAGACCGGGCCGGGGGGGAACCTTCTCCTACAATGAGCAGTTCTTC. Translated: CSARPGRGGTFSYNEQFF.

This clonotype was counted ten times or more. CDR3 in amino acids: CASSSGQGTYNSPLHF. The CDR3 DNA sequence: TGTGCCAGCAGCTCGGGACAGGGGACCTATAATTCACCCCTCCACTTT. This sequence joins TRBV27 and TRBJ1-6; 10 positions match TRBD1. V was clipped by 6 bases and J by 2 bases; unmatched bases: 4. This CDR3 contains 16 residues. Germline-derived CDR1 and CDR2 are MNHEY and SMNVEV (reference sequence).

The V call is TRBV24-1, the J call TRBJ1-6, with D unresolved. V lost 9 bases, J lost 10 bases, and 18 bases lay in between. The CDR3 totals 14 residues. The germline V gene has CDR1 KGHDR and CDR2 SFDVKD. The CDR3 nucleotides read TGTGCCACCCTTCGGGTCGGGCACCGATCACCCCTCCACTTT. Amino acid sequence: CATLRVGHRSPLHF.

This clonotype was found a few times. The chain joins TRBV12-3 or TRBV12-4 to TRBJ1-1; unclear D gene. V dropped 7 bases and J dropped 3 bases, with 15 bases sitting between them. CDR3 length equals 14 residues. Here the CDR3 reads CASTRSGEDTEAFF. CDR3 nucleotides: TGTGCCAGCACGAGAAGTGGGGAGGACACTGAAGCTTTCTTT.

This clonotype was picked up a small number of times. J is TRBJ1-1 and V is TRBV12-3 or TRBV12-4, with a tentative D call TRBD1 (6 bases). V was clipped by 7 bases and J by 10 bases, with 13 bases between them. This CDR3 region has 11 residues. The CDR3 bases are TGTGCCAGCACCCCGGGCAGGGGAGCTTTCTTT. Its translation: CASTPGRGAFF.

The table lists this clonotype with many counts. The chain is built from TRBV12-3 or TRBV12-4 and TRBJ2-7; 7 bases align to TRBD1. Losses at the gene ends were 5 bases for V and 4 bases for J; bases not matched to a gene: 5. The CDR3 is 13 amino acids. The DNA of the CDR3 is TGTGCCAGCAGTCAGGGACAGCCTTACGAGCAGTACGTC. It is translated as CASSQGQPYEQYV.

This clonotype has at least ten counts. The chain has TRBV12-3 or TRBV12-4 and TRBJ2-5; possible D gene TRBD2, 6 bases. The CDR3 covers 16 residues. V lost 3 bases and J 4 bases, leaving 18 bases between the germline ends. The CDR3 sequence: CASSFGLGGVGETQYF. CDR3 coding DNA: TGTGCCAGCAGTTTCGGACTTGGAGGGGTGGGAGAGACCCAGTACTTC.

The CDR3 loop reads CSARDPRAGSSPLHF. The CDR3 region has the DNA TGCAGTGCTAGAGATCCAAGGGCAGGGAGTTCACCCCTCCACTTT. The V and J genes are TRBV20-1 and TRBJ1-6; maybe TRBD1 (5 bases). The CDR3 contains 15 residues. Trimming shortened V by 0 bases and J by 9 bases, and 15 bases separated the two germline ends. Germline lookup yields CDR1 DFQATT and CDR2 SNEGSKA (reference sequence).

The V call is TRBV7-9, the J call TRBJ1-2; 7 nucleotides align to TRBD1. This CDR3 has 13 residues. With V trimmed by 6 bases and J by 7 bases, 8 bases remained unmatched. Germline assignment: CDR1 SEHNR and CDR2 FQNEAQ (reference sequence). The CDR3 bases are TGTGCCAGCAGTAAAGGGGGCGCGGCTGGCTACACCTTC. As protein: CASSKGGAAGYTF.

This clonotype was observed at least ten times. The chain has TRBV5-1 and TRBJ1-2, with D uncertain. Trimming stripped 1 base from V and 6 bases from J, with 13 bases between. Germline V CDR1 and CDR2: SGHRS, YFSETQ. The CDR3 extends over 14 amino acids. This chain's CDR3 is CASSLLDTAHGYTF. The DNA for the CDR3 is TGCGCCAGCAGCTTGTTAGACACGGCCCATGGCTACACCTTC.

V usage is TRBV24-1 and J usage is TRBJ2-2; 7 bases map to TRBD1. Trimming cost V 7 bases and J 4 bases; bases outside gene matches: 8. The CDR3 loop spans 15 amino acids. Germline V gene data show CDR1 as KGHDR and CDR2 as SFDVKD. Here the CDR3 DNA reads TGTGCCACCAGGCCCTCGACAGGGAGCACCGGGGAGCTGTTTTTT. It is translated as CATRPSTGSTGELFF.

The CDR3 reads CASRGDGTGELFF. CDR3 in DNA: TGTGCCAGCAGGGGAGATGGGACCGGGGAGCTGTTTTTT. The V and J genes are TRBV2 and TRBJ2-2, with D possibly being TRBD2 (5 bases). V was clipped by 6 bases and J by 5 bases, with 10 bases between them. The CDR3 spans 13 residues. Per germline, CDR1 SNHLY and CDR2 FYNNEI.

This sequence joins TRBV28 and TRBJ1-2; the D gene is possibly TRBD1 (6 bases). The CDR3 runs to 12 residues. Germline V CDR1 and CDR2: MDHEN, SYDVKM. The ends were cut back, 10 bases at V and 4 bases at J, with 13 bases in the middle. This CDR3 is CATTEGGYGYTF. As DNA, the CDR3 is TGTGCCACCACCGAGGGGGGCTATGGCTACACCTTC.

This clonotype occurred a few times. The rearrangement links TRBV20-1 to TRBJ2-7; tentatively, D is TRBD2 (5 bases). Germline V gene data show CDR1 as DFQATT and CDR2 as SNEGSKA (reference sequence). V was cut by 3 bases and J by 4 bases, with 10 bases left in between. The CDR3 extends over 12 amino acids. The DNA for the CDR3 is TGCAGTGCTAGCCTTCGGGGTTACGAGCAGTACTTC. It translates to CSASLRGYEQYF.

DNA of the CDR3: TGTGCCAGCAGCCAAGATTTGGGGACAGCTAGTCAGCCCCAGCATTTT. Translated, it gives CASSQDLGTASQPQHF. The V call is TRBV4-2, the J call TRBJ1-5, with 7 nucleotides matching TRBD1. Per the germline V gene, CDR1 is LGHNA and CDR2 is YNFKEQ. This CDR3 has 16 amino acids. The V segment lost 0 bases and the J segment 6 bases; nucleotides outside the gene matches: 8.

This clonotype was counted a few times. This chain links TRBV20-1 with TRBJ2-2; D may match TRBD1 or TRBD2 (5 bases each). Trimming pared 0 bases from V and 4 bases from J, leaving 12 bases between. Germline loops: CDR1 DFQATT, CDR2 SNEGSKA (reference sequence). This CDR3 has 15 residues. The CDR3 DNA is TGCAGTGCTAGAGATCCCCGGGGCCGCACCGGGGAGCTGTTTTTT. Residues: CSARDPRGRTGELFF.